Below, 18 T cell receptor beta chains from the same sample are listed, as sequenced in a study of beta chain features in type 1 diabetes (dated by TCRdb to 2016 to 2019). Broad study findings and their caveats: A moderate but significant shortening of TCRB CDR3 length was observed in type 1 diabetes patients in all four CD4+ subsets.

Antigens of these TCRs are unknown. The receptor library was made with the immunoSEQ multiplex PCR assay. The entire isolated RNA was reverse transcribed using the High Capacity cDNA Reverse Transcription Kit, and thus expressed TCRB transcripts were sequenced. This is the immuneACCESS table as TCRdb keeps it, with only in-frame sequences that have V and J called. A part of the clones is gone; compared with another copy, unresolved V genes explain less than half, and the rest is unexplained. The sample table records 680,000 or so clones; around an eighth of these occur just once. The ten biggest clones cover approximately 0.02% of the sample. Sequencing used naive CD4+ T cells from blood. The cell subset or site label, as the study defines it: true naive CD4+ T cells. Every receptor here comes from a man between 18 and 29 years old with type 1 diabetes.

The CDR3: CASSLGAAPGTEAFF. Here the CDR3 DNA reads TGTGCCAGCAGCCTAGGGGCGGCCCCGGGCACTGAAGCTTTCTTT. This sequence joins TRBV9 and TRBJ1-1; maybe TRBD1 (5 bases). Per germline, CDR1 SGDLS and CDR2 YYNGEE. The CDR3 covers 15 residues. Between the trimmed V and J ends, which lost 4 bases and 4 bases, there was a span of 17 bases.

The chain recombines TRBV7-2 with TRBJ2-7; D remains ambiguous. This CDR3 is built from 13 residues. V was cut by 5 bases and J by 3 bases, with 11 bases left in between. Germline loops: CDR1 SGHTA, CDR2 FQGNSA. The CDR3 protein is CASSPRSSYEQYF. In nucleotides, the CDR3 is TGTGCCAGCAGCCCAAGGAGCAGCTACGAGCAGTACTTC.

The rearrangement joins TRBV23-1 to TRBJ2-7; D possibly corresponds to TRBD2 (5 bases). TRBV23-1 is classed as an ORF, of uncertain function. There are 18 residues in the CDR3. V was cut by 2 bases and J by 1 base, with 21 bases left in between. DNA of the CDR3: TGCGCCAGCAGTCAAAGGCGTTTGGGAGCGACGGTATCCTACGAGCAGTACTTC. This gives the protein CASSQRRLGATVSYEQYF.

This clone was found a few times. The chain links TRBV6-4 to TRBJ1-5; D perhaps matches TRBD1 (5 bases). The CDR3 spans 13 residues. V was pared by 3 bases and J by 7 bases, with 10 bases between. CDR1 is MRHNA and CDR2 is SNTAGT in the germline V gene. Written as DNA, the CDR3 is TGTGCCAGCAGTGAATCGACAGCCCAGCCCCAGCATTTT. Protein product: CASSESTAQPQHF.

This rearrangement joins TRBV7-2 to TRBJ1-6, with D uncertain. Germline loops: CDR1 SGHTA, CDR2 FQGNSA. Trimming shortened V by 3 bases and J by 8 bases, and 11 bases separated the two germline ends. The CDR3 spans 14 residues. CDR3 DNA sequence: TGTGCCAGCAGCTTTTTCGTCCTTGATTCACCCCTCCACTTT. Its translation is CASSFFVLDSPLHF.

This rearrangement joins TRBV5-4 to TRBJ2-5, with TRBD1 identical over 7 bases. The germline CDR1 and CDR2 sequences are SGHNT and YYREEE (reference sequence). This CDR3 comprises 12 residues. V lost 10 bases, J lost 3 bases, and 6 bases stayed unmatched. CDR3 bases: TGTGCCTCCACAACAGGGGAAGAGACCCAGTACTTC. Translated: CASTTGEETQYF.

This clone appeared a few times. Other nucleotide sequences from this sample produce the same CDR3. The CDR3 region is CASSLNTGELFF. Here the CDR3 DNA reads TGTGCCAGCAGTCTTAACACCGGGGAGCTGTTTTTT. The chain couples TRBV6-5 to TRBJ2-2; no reliable D call. Germline CDR1 and CDR2: MNHEY and SVGAGI. The CDR3 sequence is 12 residues long. Trimming stripped 5 bases from V and 2 bases from J, with 3 bases between.

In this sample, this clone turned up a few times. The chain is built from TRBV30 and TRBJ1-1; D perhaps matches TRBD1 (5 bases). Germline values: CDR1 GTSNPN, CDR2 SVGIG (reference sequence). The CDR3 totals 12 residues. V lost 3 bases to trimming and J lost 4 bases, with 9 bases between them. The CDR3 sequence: CAWSGAGTEAFF. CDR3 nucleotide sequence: TGTGCCTGGAGCGGGGCCGGCACTGAAGCTTTCTTT.

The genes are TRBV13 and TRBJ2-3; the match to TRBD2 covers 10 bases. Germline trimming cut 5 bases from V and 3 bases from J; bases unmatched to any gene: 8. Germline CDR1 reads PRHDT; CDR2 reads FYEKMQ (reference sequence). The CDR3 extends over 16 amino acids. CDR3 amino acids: CASSPPSGGGTDTQYF. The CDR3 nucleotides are TGTGCCAGCAGCCCACCTAGCGGGGGTGGGACAGATACGCAGTATTTT. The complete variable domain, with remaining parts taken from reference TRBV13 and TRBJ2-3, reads AAGVIQSPRHLIKEKRETATLKCYPIPRHDTVYWYQQGPGQDPQFLISFYEKMQSDKGSIPDRFSAQQFSDYHSELNMSSLELGDSALYFCASSPPSGGGTDTQYFGPGTRLTVL.

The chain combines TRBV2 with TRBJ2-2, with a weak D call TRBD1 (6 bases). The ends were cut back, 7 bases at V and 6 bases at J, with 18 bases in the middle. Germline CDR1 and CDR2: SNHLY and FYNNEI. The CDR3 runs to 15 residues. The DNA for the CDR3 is TGTGCCAGCACTGGACAGTTTCTGGGGGCCGGGGAGCTGTTTTTT. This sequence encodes CASTGQFLGAGELFF. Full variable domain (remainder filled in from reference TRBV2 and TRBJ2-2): EPEVTQTPSHQVTQMGQEVILRCVPISNHLYFYWYRQILGQKVEFLVSFYNNEISEKSEIFDDQFSVERPDGSNFTLKIRSTKLEDSAMYFCASTGQFLGAGELFFGEGSRLTVL.

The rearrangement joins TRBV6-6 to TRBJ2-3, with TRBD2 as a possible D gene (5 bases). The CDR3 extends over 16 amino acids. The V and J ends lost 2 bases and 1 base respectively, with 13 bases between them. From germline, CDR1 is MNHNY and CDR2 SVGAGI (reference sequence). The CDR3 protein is CASSYLGKGGTDTQYF. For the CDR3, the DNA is TGTGCCAGCAGTTACCTGGGGAAGGGAGGCACAGATACGCAGTATTTT.

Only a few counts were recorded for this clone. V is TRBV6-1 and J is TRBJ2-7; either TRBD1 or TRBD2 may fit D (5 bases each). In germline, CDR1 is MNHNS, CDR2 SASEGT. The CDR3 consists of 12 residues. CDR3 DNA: TGTGCTACGGGGCCTCTCGCCTACGAGCAGTACTTC. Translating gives CATGPLAYEQYF.

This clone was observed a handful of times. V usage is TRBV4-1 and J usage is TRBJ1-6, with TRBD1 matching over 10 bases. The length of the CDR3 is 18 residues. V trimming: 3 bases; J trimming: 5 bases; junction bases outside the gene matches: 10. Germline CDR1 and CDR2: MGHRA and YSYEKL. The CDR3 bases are TGCGCCAGCAGCCAGGATCTCCGGGACAGGGGCAATAATTCACCCCTCCACTTT. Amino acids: CASSQDLRDRGNNSPLHF.

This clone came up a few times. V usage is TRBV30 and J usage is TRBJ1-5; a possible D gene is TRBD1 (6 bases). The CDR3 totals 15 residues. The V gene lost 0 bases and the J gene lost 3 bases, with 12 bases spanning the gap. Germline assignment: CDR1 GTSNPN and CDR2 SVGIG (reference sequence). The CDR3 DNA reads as TGTGCCTGGAGTGTCGGCGGACAGCTCAATCAGCCCCAGCATTTT. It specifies CAWSVGGQLNQPQHF.

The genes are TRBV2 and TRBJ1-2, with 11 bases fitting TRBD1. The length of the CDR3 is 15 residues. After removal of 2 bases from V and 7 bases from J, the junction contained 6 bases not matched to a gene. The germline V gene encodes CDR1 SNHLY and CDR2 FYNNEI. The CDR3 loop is CASSEPGQGGSGYTF. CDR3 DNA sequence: TGTGCCAGCAGTGAACCGGGACAGGGGGGTAGTGGCTACACCTTC.

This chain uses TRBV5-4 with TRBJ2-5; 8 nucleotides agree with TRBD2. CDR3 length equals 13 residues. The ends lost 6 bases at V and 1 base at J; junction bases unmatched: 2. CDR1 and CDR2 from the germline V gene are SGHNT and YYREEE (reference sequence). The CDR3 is CASNSGVQETQYF. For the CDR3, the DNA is TGTGCCAGCAATAGCGGGGTCCAAGAGACCCAGTACTTC.

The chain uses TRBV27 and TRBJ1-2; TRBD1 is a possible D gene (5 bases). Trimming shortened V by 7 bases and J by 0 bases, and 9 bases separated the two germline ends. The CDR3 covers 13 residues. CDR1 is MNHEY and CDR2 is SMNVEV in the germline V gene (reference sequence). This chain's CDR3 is CASKGRTNYGYTF. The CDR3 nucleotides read TGTGCCAGCAAGGGGCGGACTAACTATGGCTACACCTTC.

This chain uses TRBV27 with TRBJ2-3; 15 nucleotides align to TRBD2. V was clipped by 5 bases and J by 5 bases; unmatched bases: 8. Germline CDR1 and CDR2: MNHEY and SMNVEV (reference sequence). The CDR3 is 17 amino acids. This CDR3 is CASSLWTSGGAKDTQYF. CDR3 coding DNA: TGTGCCAGCAGTCTCTGGACTAGCGGGGGGGCTAAAGATACGCAGTATTTT.